This T cell receptor (beta chain) derives from a study of T-cell reconstitution after alpha-beta-depleted transplantation in children. Points from the study as a whole: Reportedly, alpha-beta T cells present about two months post-transplant originated from several hundred expanded clones of graft origin. T cells produced anew were the main source of T-cell counts and diversity one year after transplant. Surviving recipient T cells and thymic progenitors underlay high day-60 TCRbeta diversity in some patients.

Unique molecular identifiers tagged the TCRbeta library. In TCRdb, the PCR reads were re-called with MiXCR into one record per CDR3 protein. The sample consists of fewer than 1 million distinct CDR3 sequences, approximately 15% of them appearing once. Details on this clonotype: The antigen is unknown.

The CDR3 spans 15 residues. The J segment lost 3 bases and the V segment lost 6 bases, leaving 7 bases of the junction unmatched. CDR1 is SGHTA, CDR2 FQGNSA, per germline. The material sequenced was PBMCs, mostly from graft donor cells, taken 360 days after TCRalphabeta/CD19-depleted stem cell transplant. The receptor comes from a male patient younger than 18 who had a stem cell transplant for acute lymphoblastic leukemia, so the T cells may come from the graft donor. The chain links TRBV7-2 to TRBJ1-5; 8 bases agree with TRBD1. The CDR3 spells CASSFGTGANQPQHF. The CDR3 DNA reads as TGTGCCAGCAGTTTCGGGACAGGTGCCAATCAGCCCCAGCATTTT.